Only a few counts were recorded for the clone carrying this TCR beta chain. Germline V gene lookup returns CDR1 GTSNPN and CDR2 SVGIG (reference sequence). There are 12 residues in the CDR3. V dropped 5 bases and J dropped 2 bases, with 7 bases sitting between them. This entry is derived from a study of blood T cells in healthy people across ages. A second PCR, run for roughly 7 to 12 cycles, used a sample-barcoded 5' primer plus a J-beta primer mix. TCRdb used MiXCR to reprocess the 5' RACE reads, holding one entry per CDR3 protein. The table includes hundreds of thousands of distinct CDR3 sequences, 44% detected once.

This clonotype originated in a man aged 60 to 75 in good health. The chain employs TRBV30 and TRBJ2-1; D is unclear. Sequencing was carried out using blood. The CDR3 bases are TGTGCCTGGTGGGGTCCCTACAATGAGCAGTTCTTC. Its translation: CAWWGPYNEQFF. The whole variable domain, remainder taken from reference TRBV30 and TRBJ2-1, is SQTIHQWPATLVQPVGSPLSLECTVEGTSNPNLYWYRQAAGRGLQLLFYSVGIGQISSEVPQNLSASRPQDRQFILSSKKLLLSDSGFYLCAWWGPYNEQFFGPGTRLTVL.